The 13 T cell receptor beta chains given below trace back to one sample, sequenced in a study of long-term antiretroviral therapy in people with HIV. It was version v3.0 of the immunoSEQ assay that was run at survey level. Profiled with immunoSEQ multiplex PCR; TCRdb holds only in-frame clones, not every one. The sample gives about 23,000 clones, approximately 80% of which show up once; 12% is in the top ten. The source material was unsorted PBMCs, sampled 1.6 years after starting antiretroviral therapy. The receptors come from a man aged 40-50 years with HIV.

This rearrangement joins TRBV30 to TRBJ2-3; 12 nucleotides match TRBD2. The CDR3 has 14 amino acids. CDR1 is GTSNPN and CDR2 is SVGIG in the germline V gene (reference sequence). Germline trimming cut 3 bases from V and 13 bases from J; bases unmatched to any gene: 11. In nucleotides, the CDR3 is TGTGCCTGGAGCCCACTAGCGGGAGGTGCGGGGGAGTATTTT. Protein: CAWSPLAGGAGEYF.

The CDR3 protein is CASSQDTTASVNYGYTF. The DNA for the CDR3 is TGTGCCAGCAGCCAAGACACGACAGCGTCTGTTAACTATGGCTACACCTTC. The V gene is TRBV4-2, the J gene TRBJ1-2; possible D gene TRBD1, 5 bases. Trimming removed 0 bases at V and 1 base at J, with 15 bases between. In germline, CDR1 is LGHNA, CDR2 YNFKEQ. The length of the CDR3 is 17 residues.

The V and J genes are TRBV29-1 and TRBJ2-3; TRBD1 is a possible D gene (6 bases). Germline V CDR1 and CDR2: SQVTM, ANQGSEA. The CDR3 covers 15 residues. V lost 6 bases to trimming and J lost 5 bases, with 21 bases between them. The DNA of the CDR3 is TGCAGCGTCCTGGGGGCGGACTCGGTAATAGATACGCAGTATTTT. Translated, it gives CSVLGADSVIDTQYF.

This sequence joins TRBV5-8 and TRBJ1-5; D call uncertain. The V end was cut by 3 bases, the J end by 6 bases, with 7 bases between. The CDR3 length is 12 residues. Germline values: CDR1 SGHTS, CDR2 YDEGEE. The CDR3 nucleotides are TGTGCCAGCAGCTACCAGCGTCAGCCCCAGCATTTT. Translating gives CASSYQRQPQHF. Filled out from reference TRBV5-8 and TRBJ1-5, the complete variable domain reads EAGVTQSPTHLIKTRGQQATLRCSPISGHTSVYWYQQALGLGLQFLLWYDEGEERNRGNFPPRFSGRQFPNYSSELNVNALELEDSALYLCASSYQRQPQHFGDGTRLSIL.

This rearrangement joins TRBV29-1 to TRBJ2-2; the match to TRBD2 covers 7 bases. The CDR3 has 15 amino acids. Germline V gene sequence: CDR1 SQVTM, CDR2 ANQGSEA. Losses at the gene ends were 3 bases for V and 6 bases for J; bases not matched to a gene: 10. CDR3 in amino acids: CSVDVVGAGAGELFF. The DNA for the CDR3 is TGCAGCGTTGATGTGGTAGGGGCGGGGGCCGGGGAGCTGTTTTTT.

The CDR3 region has the DNA TGTGCCAGCAGGGCCTTTGGAGCCAACTATGGCTACACCTTC. Encoded protein: CASRAFGANYGYTF. The rearrangement links TRBV6-1 to TRBJ1-2; D ambiguous. The CDR3 runs 14 residues. Trimming removed 6 bases from V and 2 bases from J, with 13 bases in between. Looked up from germline, CDR1 is MNHNS and CDR2 is SASEGT.

The V gene is TRBV5-8, the J gene TRBJ1-5; D is possibly TRBD1 (6 bases). Trimming left V 1 base short and J 0 bases short, with 8 bases between. CDR1 SGHTS and CDR2 YDEGEE come from the germline V gene. CDR3 size: 15 residues. This CDR3 reads CASSLTGNSNQPQHF. In DNA, the CDR3 is TGTGCCAGCAGCTTGACAGGGAATAGCAATCAGCCCCAGCATTTT.

This chain uses TRBV6-1 with TRBJ1-5; D is unresolved. The length of the CDR3 is 15 residues. V lost 5 bases, J lost 1 base, and 12 bases lay in between. Germline assignment: CDR1 MNHNS and CDR2 SASEGT. The CDR3 sequence is CASSSHVRSNQPQHF. The CDR3 bases are TGTGCCAGCAGTTCCCATGTTAGAAGCAATCAGCCCCAGCATTTT.

The chain has TRBV6-1 and TRBJ2-1; 8 nucleotides align to TRBD2. Germline V gives CDR1 MNHNS, CDR2 SASEGT. The J segment lost 9 bases and the V segment lost 9 bases, leaving 13 bases of the junction unmatched. CDR3 length: 14 residues. The CDR3 protein is CASKLAEGVGEQFF. CDR3 in DNA: TGTGCCAGTAAACTAGCGGAGGGGGTCGGTGAGCAGTTCTTC.

In its sample, this clone was seen a few times. The chain is built from TRBV5-1 and TRBJ1-2; the match to TRBD1 covers 9 bases. V shed 6 bases, J shed 4 bases, and the junction held 7 bases outside the gene matches. This CDR3 is 14 amino acids long. Germline V lookup: CDR1 SGHRS, CDR2 YFSETQ. The CDR3 bases are TGCGCCAGCACGCGGGAGGGACAGGGCTATGGCTACACCTTC. Protein sequence: CASTREGQGYGYTF.

The chain uses TRBV27 and TRBJ1-5, with TRBD1 identical over 7 bases. CDR3 length: 15 residues. The trim removed 8 bases at V and 4 bases at J, leaving 11 bases unmatched. CDR1 is MNHEY, CDR2 SMNVEV, per germline (reference sequence). CDR3 in amino acids: CASHPRQGSNQPQHF. In DNA form, the CDR3 reads TGTGCCAGCCATCCTCGACAGGGCTCAAATCAGCCCCAGCATTTT.

For the CDR3, the DNA is TGCAGTGCTAGTTCTGGCGGACAGCAGTATTTT. As protein: CSASSGGQQYF. V usage is TRBV20-1 and J usage is TRBJ2-3; a possible D gene is TRBD1 (5 bases). The CDR3 loop spans 11 amino acids. V lost 3 bases to trimming and J lost 11 bases, with 12 bases between them. Germline loops: CDR1 DFQATT, CDR2 SNEGSKA (reference sequence).

The chain has TRBV28 and TRBJ1-5; the D gene is possibly TRBD1 (6 bases). V lost 2 bases, J lost 1 base, and 12 bases lay in between. The CDR3 length is 16 residues. The germline CDR1 and CDR2 sequences are MDHEN and SYDVKM. DNA for the CDR3: TGTGCCAGCAGTTTAGTTATGGGGGCGAGCAATCAGCCCCAGCATTTT. Protein product: CASSLVMGASNQPQHF. Using reference TRBV28 and TRBJ1-5 for the parts outside the CDR3, the full variable domain is DVKVTQSSRYLVKRTGEKVFLECVQDMDHENMFWYRQDPGLGLRLIYFSYDVKMKEKGDIPEGYSVSREKKERFSLILESASTNQTSMYLCASSLVMGASNQPQHFGDGTRLSIL.